This T cell receptor (beta chain) was obtained from a study of radiotherapy plus CTLA-4 blockade in lung cancer. Study context: Disease control was achieved by roughly 32% of patients, and objective responses by about 19%.

The germline V gene encodes CDR1 SGHRS and CDR2 YFSETQ. The CDR3 is 14 amino acids. V was cut by 0 bases and J by 8 bases, with 11 bases left in between. Points on this clone: Its matching antigen is unknown.

Those patients who had chemo-refractory metastatic non-small-cell lung cancer were given focal radiation along with CTLA-4 blockade through ipilimumab. Repertoires were generated with immunoSEQ multiplex PCR, while TCRdb's copy carries only in-frame clones and drops some. The data contain about 110,000 clones, more than 65% of them singletons. Study findings and constraints: The study found tumor-derived TCR clones expanded in blood after radiotherapy plus ipilimumab. The best predictor of response was reported to be early blood T cell clone dynamics, with interferon-beta.

This chain joins TRBV5-1 and TRBJ1-4; no clear D. The sample here was peripheral blood, taken from a patient treated with radiotherapy plus ipilimumab. The TCR comes from a human donor with non-small cell lung cancer that progressed on radiotherapy plus ipilimumab. Some clones in this sample may be carry-over from other donors' samples. The CDR3 DNA sequence: TGCGCCAGCAGCTTGGGAGGGCCGGGGGAAAAACTGTTTTTT. This gives the protein CASSLGGPGEKLFF.